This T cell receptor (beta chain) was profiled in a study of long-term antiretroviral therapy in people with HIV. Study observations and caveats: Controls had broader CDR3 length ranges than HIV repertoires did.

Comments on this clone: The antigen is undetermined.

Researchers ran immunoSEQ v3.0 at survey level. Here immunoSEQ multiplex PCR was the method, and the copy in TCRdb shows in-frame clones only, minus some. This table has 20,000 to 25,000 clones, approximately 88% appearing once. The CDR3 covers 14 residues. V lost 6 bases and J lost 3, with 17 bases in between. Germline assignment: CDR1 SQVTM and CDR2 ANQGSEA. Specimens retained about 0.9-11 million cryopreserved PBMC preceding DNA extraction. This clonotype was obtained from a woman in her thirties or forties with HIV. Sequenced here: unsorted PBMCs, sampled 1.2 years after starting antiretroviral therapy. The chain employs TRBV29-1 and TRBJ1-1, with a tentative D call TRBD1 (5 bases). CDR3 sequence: CSVGDGLVDTEAFF. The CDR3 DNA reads TGCAGCGTAGGGGACGGGTTGGTAGACACTGAAGCTTTCTTT.